The present T cell receptor beta chain was sequenced within a study of OX40 agonist ivuxolimab in advanced cancers. The trim removed 5 bases at V and 1 base at J, leaving 8 bases unmatched. Germline values: CDR1 LNHDA, CDR2 SQIVND (reference sequence). This CDR3 comprises 17 residues. TCRdb keeps only in-frame clones here, not all; method: immunoSEQ multiplex PCR. Of about 83,000 clones listed, less than 95% are singletons. The chain uses TRBV19 and TRBJ1-1; 12 nucleotides align to TRBD1. Source: CD4+ or CD8+ T cells sorted from blood, taken in a trial of the OX40 agonist ivuxolimab. The source of this sequence is an adult with an advanced solid tumor such as melanoma, head and neck, liver or kidney cancer. The CDR3 nucleotides are TGTGCCAGTAGTTGGACGGGACAGGGGGCCGGGAACACTGAAGCTTTCTTT. Translating gives CASSWTGQGAGNTEAFF. Full variable domain (remainder filled in from reference TRBV19 and TRBJ1-1): DGGITQSPKYLFRKEGQNVTLSCEQNLNHDAMYWYRQDPGQGLRLIYYSQIVNDFQKGDIAEGYSVSREKKESFPLTVTSAQKNPTAFYLCASSWTGQGAGNTEAFFGQGTRLTVV.